This T cell receptor (beta chain) was profiled in a study of cytomegalovirus exposure and HLA in healthy donors. The CDR3 has 15 residues. Unmatched junction bases numbered 6, after V lost 4 bases and J lost 1 base. Germline CDR1 is MGHRA and CDR2 is YSYEKL. The assay was immunoSEQ multiplex PCR, and TCRdb's table has in-frame clones only and misses some. The sample holds under 95,000 clones; approximately 91% are singletons and the top ten take 2% to 2.5%. It was the approximately 130-subject validation cohort, separate from the roughly 700-subject first cohort, to which the donors belonged. This rearrangement joins TRBV4-1 to TRBJ2-5; 7 nucleotides agree with TRBD1. Material for sequencing was PBMCs. This clonotype originated in a man aged 30 to 45 in good health and CMV-seronegative. In nucleotides, the CDR3 is TGCGCCAGCAGCCCACCCGGGACAGCCCAAGAGACCCAGTACTTC. Residues: CASSPPGTAQETQYF.